The clone carrying this T cell receptor (beta chain) appeared once. Its cognate antigen is unknown. A single base separates this from a much larger clone, so it may be a read error. The data are from a study of T cells in Graves' hyperthyroidism and ophthalmopathy. Among ophthalmopathy patients, the Clinical Activity Score reached at least 3, the NOSPECS grade reached at least 4, and duration remained under 3 months. Researchers took RNA transcripts and amplified the TCR beta CDR3 regions from them. An initial round of RT-PCR targeting the TCR CDR3 relied on the HTBI primer set. A single record per CDR3 protein comes from TCRdb applying MiXCR to the multiplex PCR reads. The sample includes 500,000 to 600,000 distinct CDR3 sequences, around 20% seen only once; the top ten take roughly 44%. Whole-study findings and limits: Median prediction lead before ophthalmopathy onset was 5 to 7.5 months with the model. Blood also showed most of the thyroid clonotypes that were expanded above 0.001.

The CDR3 is 13 residues long. Losses at the gene ends were 6 bases for V and 6 bases for J; bases not matched to a gene: 6. Per germline, CDR1 MDHEN and CDR2 SYDVKM. J is TRBJ2-7 and V is TRBV28; 9 nucleotides line up with TRBD1. The TCR originated in a man aged 35-49 years with Graves' ophthalmopathy. Sample: blood. The CDR3 reads CASRGQGGCEQYF. The CDR3 nucleotides read TGTGCCAGCAGGGGACAGGGAGGGTGCGAGCAGTACTTC. The whole variable domain, filled in from reference TRBV28 and TRBJ2-7, reads DVKVTQSSRYLVKRTGEKVFLECVQDMDHENMFWYRQDPGLGLRLIYFSYDVKMKEKGDIPEGYSVSREKKERFSLILESASTNQTSMYLCASRGQGGCEQYFGPGTRLTVT.